This is a list of T cell receptor beta chains from one sample in a study of vaccination and CD4 T cells after COVID-19. These receptors have no known antigen. From the PCR reads, TCRdb called clonotypes with MiXCR, one entry per CDR3 protein. The data hold fewer than 30,000 distinct CDR3 sequences, with around two fifths observed a single time. Material: CD4+ T cells from blood, cultured in vitro, obtained about 7 months after SARS-CoV-2 vaccination. The receptors were gathered from a human donor who had recovered from COVID-19. Both conserved end residues are trimmed from each CDR3. Where a row states a size, it is once, few, many or the class of an expanded clone; other rows omit it.

V gene,J gene,clone size,CDR3 protein
TRBV7-2,TRBJ2-5,few,ASSAHRLAGGLETQY
TRBV7-9,TRBJ1-1,medium-sized,ASSWSRDTNTEAF
TRBV20-1,TRBJ2-3,NA,SASAGGQDTQY
TRBV11-1,TRBJ1-1,NA,ASSLLRRVPNTEAF
TRBV19,TRBJ2-3,NA,ASSPPGLAGVGQY
TRBV2,TRBJ2-7,few,ASSEPLQGEEQY
TRBV7-2,TRBJ2-2,NA,ASSQQGAQNTGELF
TRBV10-3,TRBJ1-1,few,AISAGGVRGTEAF
TRBV27,TRBJ1-2,NA,ASSLFGGVGYT
TRBV19,TRBJ2-7,once,ASSERGSYEQY
TRBV7-9,TRBJ2-1,NA,ASSFVSGNNEQF
TRBV2,TRBJ2-3,NA,ASSGLAGGGDTQY
TRBV5-1,TRBJ2-7,NA,ASSSSRTSYTYGSYEQY
TRBV27,TRBJ1-5,few,ASSLRGPSNQPQH
TRBV6-2/TRBV6-3,TRBJ1-6,few,ASSPLRDHVPPLH
TRBV6-1,TRBJ2-7,NA,ASSGRSGGAYEQY
TRBV29-1,TRBJ1-1,once,SVERGLGTEAF
TRBV28,TRBJ1-5,few,ASSLWGDSNQPQH
TRBV24-1,TRBJ2-5,few,ATSDGVAGASGKTQY
TRBV2,TRBJ2-7,NA,ASAKFYEQY
TRBV7-9,TRBJ1-2,few,ASSLGKGSYGYT
TRBV6-5,TRBJ2-2,NA,ASSYSPVGGELF
TRBV6-1,TRBJ1-1,NA,ASSRTQGNTEAF
TRBV28,TRBJ2-1,NA,ASSNPGLVLNEQF
TRBV20-1,TRBJ1-5,NA,SARLVSNQPQH
TRBV20-1,TRBJ2-1,NA,SATKNREGQF
TRBV6-1,TRBJ1-1,NA,ASSLGTEAF
TRBV5-4,TRBJ2-5,few,ASSRQGAIETQY
TRBV20-1,TRBJ1-5,NA,SASGQNNQPQH
TRBV15,TRBJ2-7,NA,ATSRVGSNEQY
TRBV5-8,TRBJ2-5,NA,ASPSFPSGRALEETQY
TRBV10-3,TRBJ2-5,few,AISEETSGTLKGTQY
TRBV20-1,TRBJ2-2,NA,SARDDVRGHTEELF
TRBV7-8,TRBJ2-5,NA,ASSLAVDETQY
TRBV19,TRBJ1-5,NA,ASSIGGNQPQH
TRBV27,TRBJ2-7,NA,ASSSSGTSGYEQY
TRBV20-1,TRBJ1-5,medium-sized,SARDGGGQPQH
TRBV6-1,TRBJ1-5,few,ASIGTGNQPQH
TRBV7-6,TRBJ2-1,few,ASSLVGGTGGLEQF
TRBV2,TRBJ2-7,NA,ASSARQGRGQY
TRBV19,TRBJ1-2,few,ASSQTENYGYT
TRBV19,TRBJ1-1,NA,ASSIDRGTAEAF
TRBV20-1,TRBJ2-5,NA,SARFLNQETQY
TRBV20-1,TRBJ2-1,NA,SAPTGRGYNEQF
TRBV27,TRBJ1-1,NA,ASSSAGGGAEAF
TRBV6-2/TRBV6-3,TRBJ2-1,few,ASSPGTSEVNEQF
TRBV20-1,TRBJ2-3,NA,SASLQMGRGSTDTQY
TRBV20-1,TRBJ2-1,few,SASGGENPDNEQF
TRBV20-1,TRBJ2-3,NA,SATSQGAGGPDTQY
TRBV6-1,TRBJ2-7,NA,ASTLGRIIPEQY
TRBV7-3,TRBJ2-3,NA,ASSLLAAGTDTQY
TRBV7-6,TRBJ2-5,NA,ASSGISSGLEGYQETQY
TRBV7-3,TRBJ2-7,NA,ASSPGLAGGKQY
TRBV10-3,TRBJ1-2,few,AISDSYGYT
TRBV2,TRBJ2-7,NA,ASRGAGYQQY
TRBV6-1,TRBJ2-1,NA,ASSEQGGSRRVNEQF